The 4 T cell receptor beta chains reported below all come from one sample, sequenced in a study of regulatory T cells in long-lasting Graves disease. Building of the TCR beta libraries involved iRepertoire HTBI primers and Arm-PCR of CDR3 regions. TCRdb called the multiplex PCR reads again in MiXCR, with one record for every CDR3 protein. The sample comprises a few hundred thousand distinct CDR3 sequences, about 10% of which are singletons, and over 15% rests with the top ten. Time point reported: newly diagnosed GD, antithyroid drugs for less than 3 months. With RNA extracted from PBMCs as input, the TCR library was made. These data were also filed under a second study, of T cells in Graves' hyperthyroidism and ophthalmopathy.

The starting material was peripheral blood mononuclear cells (PBMCs), obtained at new diagnosis, from a patient treated with antithyroid drugs. Source of these receptors: a woman between 18 and 29 years old with Graves disease.

This clonotype was observed many times. The chain combines TRBV30 with TRBJ2-2; 9 bases fit TRBD1. The CDR3 consists of 17 residues. V shed 3 bases, J shed 2 bases, and the junction held 10 bases outside the gene matches. Germline assignment: CDR1 GTSNPN and CDR2 SVGIG (reference sequence). The CDR3 DNA sequence: TGTGCCTGGAGAGGGACAGGGACCAAATTTAACACCGGGGAGCTGTTTTTT. It codes for CAWRGTGTKFNTGELFF.

In its sample, this clonotype was seen many times. This chain uses TRBV19 with TRBJ2-2; 14 nucleotides agree with TRBD2. The germline CDR1 and CDR2 sequences are LNHDA and SQIVND (reference sequence). The V segment lost 4 bases and the J segment 7 bases; nucleotides outside the gene matches: 11. The CDR3 is 18 residues long. The CDR3 coding sequence is TGTGCCAGTAGTACCCTGGAAGGGGGACTAGCGGGAGTCGGGGAGCTGTTTTTT. This gives the protein CASSTLEGGLAGVGELFF. Using reference TRBV19 and TRBJ2-2 for the parts outside the CDR3, the full variable domain is DGGITQSPKYLFRKEGQNVTLSCEQNLNHDAMYWYRQDPGQGLRLIYYSQIVNDFQKGDIAEGYSVSREKKESFPLTVTSAQKNPTAFYLCASSTLEGGLAGVGELFFGEGSRLTVL.

This clonotype was counted many times. This chain's CDR3 is CASSEILAGVSYNEQFF. The CDR3 nucleotides are TGTGCCAGCAGTGAAATACTAGCGGGGGTTTCCTACAATGAGCAGTTCTTC. V and J are TRBV6-2 or TRBV6-3 and TRBJ2-1; 11 positions match TRBD2. The germline V gene has CDR1 MNHEY and CDR2 SVGEGT. The CDR3 consists of 17 residues. The trim removed 5 bases at V and 1 base at J, leaving 7 bases unmatched.

This clonotype was seen repeatedly, ten times or more. This chain uses TRBV27 with TRBJ2-5; D may match TRBD1 or TRBD2 (5 bases each). The ends were cut back, 2 bases at V and 4 bases at J, with 11 bases in the middle. From germline, CDR1 is MNHEY and CDR2 SMNVEV (reference sequence). The CDR3 is made up of 14 amino acids. This chain's CDR3 is CASSLRGRGETQYF. The CDR3 DNA reads as TGTGCCAGCAGTTTAAGGGGTCGGGGAGAGACCCAGTACTTC.